This T cell receptor beta chain originates from a study of cytomegalovirus exposure and HLA in healthy donors. Whole-study results and caveats: In an earlier analysis, in fewer than 700 donors, most V segments appeared productive either ~87% or ~30% of the time. It is likely that the observed cluster of highly shared sequence variants was a sequencing artifact. A later analysis found that most CMV-associated TCR beta chains appeared HLA-restricted. Researchers reported in a later analysis that a missense DCLRE1C variant was tied to TCR beta V- and J-gene trimming.

PCR involved 60 Vbeta and 13 Jbeta primers. The data were produced by immunoSEQ multiplex PCR, yet TCRdb's version contains in-frame clones alone and is incomplete. The table has approximately 280,000 clones, just over 85% seen once; the top ten hold 3.5% to 4.5%. Worth noting for this clone: Its antigen is unidentified.

CDR1 and CDR2 (germline): MNHEY, SMNVEV (reference sequence). The CDR3 has 13 residues. Sequencing input: PBMCs. The source is a man aged 40-50 years in good health and CMV-seropositive. The V gene is TRBV27, the J gene TRBJ2-5; a possible D gene is TRBD1 (6 bases). The DNA end is a closer match to TRBJ2-7, so the J assignment may be wrong. This CDR3 is CASSLTGTYEQYF. CDR3 coding DNA: TGTGCCAGCAGTTTAACAGGGACCTACGAGCAGTACTTC.